The 31 T cell receptor beta chains below come from one sample, sequenced in a study of identical twins. TCRdb re-called the 5' RACE reads through MiXCR, storing one row per CDR3 protein. This sample has about 660,000 distinct CDR3 sequences, with 8.5% to 9% found just once. These same data were also listed under a study on yellow fever vaccine responses in identical twins.

The sample was PBMCs. The receptors derive from a woman aged 18-29 years in good health.

This clonotype was seen only a few times. The V call is TRBV7-2, the J call TRBJ2-5; D is ambiguous. V shed 2 bases and J shed 2 bases, with 3 bases lying between them. The CDR3 is 12 residues long. CDR1 is SGHTA, CDR2 FQGNSA, per germline. DNA for the CDR3: TGTGCCAGCAGCTTACATCAAGAGACCCAGTACTTC. Its protein product is CASSLHQETQYF.

In this sample, this clonotype turned up many times. The chain carries TRBV5-1 and TRBJ2-1; no definite D call. Deletions cut 4 bases from V and 8 bases from J, with 13 bases between. CDR3 length: 13 amino acids. Germline loops: CDR1 SGHRS, CDR2 YFSETQ. The CDR3 DNA reads as TGCGCCAGCAGCCCCACCTTGACGCATGAGCAGTTCTTC. This sequence encodes CASSPTLTHEQFF.

The table lists this clonotype with a few counts. The rearrangement joins TRBV6-1 to TRBJ2-7; D is tentatively TRBD1 or TRBD2 (5 bases each). The CDR3 is made up of 18 amino acids. Trimming cost V 0 bases and J 10 bases, with 28 bases left between them. CDR1 is MNHNS, CDR2 SASEGT, per germline. CDR3 protein: CASSEALLGVERAVRQYF. CDR3 sequence (DNA): TGTGCCAGCAGTGAAGCGCTTCTGGGGGTTGAGAGAGCAGTACGCCAGTACTTC.

J is TRBJ1-1 and V is TRBV4-2; perhaps TRBD1 as D (6 bases). This CDR3 contains 15 residues. From germline, CDR1 is LGHNA and CDR2 YNFKEQ. Trimming stripped 4 bases from V and 2 bases from J, with 14 bases between. CDR3 residues: CASSRAKGGNTEAFF. The CDR3 region has the DNA TGTGCCAGCAGCCGAGCGAAGGGGGGAAACACTGAAGCTTTCTTT.

This clonotype appeared a single time. V is TRBV18 and J is TRBJ2-7, with 12 bases aligning to TRBD2. Per germline, CDR1 KGHSH and CDR2 LQKENI. V was clipped by 5 bases and J by 0 bases; unmatched bases: 8. This CDR3 is built from 17 residues. In DNA, the CDR3 is TGTGCCAGCTCAAGGACTAGCGGGAAATGGAGCTCCTACGAGCAGTACTTC. Its protein product is CASSRTSGKWSSYEQYF.

This clonotype appeared many times. The V and J genes are TRBV7-2 and TRBJ1-1, with TRBD1 as a possible D gene (5 bases). Trimming took off 6 bases at V and 5 bases at J, with 16 bases between the two ends. Germline V lookup: CDR1 SGHTA, CDR2 FQGNSA. The CDR3 extends over 14 amino acids. CDR3 in amino acids: CASSSWGVRTEAFF. In nucleotides, the CDR3 is TGTGCCAGCAGTTCCTGGGGGGTAAGGACTGAAGCTTTCTTT.

This clonotype was detected only a few times. V usage is TRBV11-2 and J usage is TRBJ2-1, with D tentatively TRBD2 (6 bases). CDR3 length equals 18 residues. Germline V gene sequence: CDR1 SGHAT, CDR2 FQNNGV. V was trimmed by 7 bases and J by 1 base, leaving 23 bases between them. As DNA, the CDR3 is TGTGCCAGCACCAAAAATCGGGAGATTACCCCATCCTACAATGAGCAGTTCTTC. Translating it yields CASTKNREITPSYNEQFF.

The rearrangement links TRBV20-1 to TRBJ2-7; D may be TRBD1 (6 bases). The germline CDR1 and CDR2 sequences are DFQATT and SNEGSKA (reference sequence). V lost 1 base and J 3 bases, leaving 7 bases between the germline ends. The CDR3 extends over 12 amino acids. CDR3 in amino acids: CSARVDSYEQYF. The CDR3 DNA sequence: TGCAGTGCTAGAGTGGACAGCTACGAGCAGTACTTC.

This clonotype was recorded at least ten times. The CDR3 region is CASSPQIGELFF. Here the CDR3 DNA reads TGTGCCAGCAGTCCCCAGATCGGGGAGCTGTTTTTT. This chain links TRBV12-3 or TRBV12-4 with TRBJ2-2; no clear D. This CDR3 has 12 amino acids. Between the trimmed V and J ends, which lost 5 bases and 7 bases, there was a span of 8 bases.

This clonotype was recorded a few times. J is TRBJ1-4 and V is TRBV20-1; no reliable D call. Trimming shortened V by 2 bases and J by 3 bases, and 7 bases separated the two germline ends. The CDR3 runs to 13 residues. Germline assignment: CDR1 DFQATT and CDR2 SNEGSKA (reference sequence). As DNA, the CDR3 is TGCAGTGCTAGACCCACCGCTAATGAAAAACTGTTTTTT. Translated, it gives CSARPTANEKLFF.

The V gene is TRBV6-5, the J gene TRBJ2-1, with D possibly being TRBD1 (6 bases). The CDR3 is 12 residues long. Germline V gene data show CDR1 as MNHEY and CDR2 as SVGAGI. Trimming shortened V by 5 bases and J by 7 bases, and 9 bases separated the two germline ends. In nucleotides, the CDR3 is TGTGCCAGCAGTAGGGGGAAGAATGAGCAGTTCTTC. Its protein is CASSRGKNEQFF.

This clonotype has more than one count but fewer than ten. The V call is TRBV2, the J call TRBJ1-2; D is undetermined. CDR3 length equals 11 residues. Germline loops: CDR1 SNHLY, CDR2 FYNNEI. V was pared by 11 bases and J by 6 bases, with 13 bases between. The CDR3 DNA sequence: TGTGCCTCCTGGGATGGGGATGGCTACACCTTC. This codes for CASWDGDGYTF.

This clonotype turned up a few times. V gene TRBV6-2 or TRBV6-3 combines with J gene TRBJ2-7, with 8 nucleotides matching TRBD1. Germline V gene data show CDR1 as MNHEY and CDR2 as SVGEGT. This CDR3 has 15 residues. J gave up 4 bases and V 6 bases, and 11 bases lay outside the gene matches. The CDR3 DNA sequence: TGTGCCAGCAGGCAAGGGACAGGCTACCCGTACGAGCAGTACTTC. This sequence encodes CASRQGTGYPYEQYF.

This clonotype was seen repeatedly, ten times or more. The chain joins TRBV6-2 or TRBV6-3 to TRBJ2-1; D remains unclear. From germline, CDR1 is MNHEY and CDR2 SVGEGT. The V and J ends lost 2 bases and 2 bases respectively, with 4 bases between them. The CDR3 spans 13 residues. CDR3 loop: CASSYETYNEQFF. The CDR3, as DNA: TGTGCCAGCAGTTACGAGACCTACAATGAGCAGTTCTTC.

This clonotype occurred a few times. The chain recombines TRBV12-3 or TRBV12-4 with TRBJ2-4, with 7 bases fitting TRBD1. The CDR3 length is 14 residues. Trimming took 7 bases from V and 6 from J; bases not matched to a gene: 9. The CDR3: CASNRRQGPNIQYF. The CDR3 DNA follows: TGTGCCAGCAACCGTCGACAGGGACCAAACATTCAGTACTTC.

The chain joins TRBV20-1 to TRBJ2-3; the D gene is possibly TRBD2 (5 bases). The germline V and J ends were trimmed by 3 bases and 4 bases, with 8 bases remaining between them. Germline assignment: CDR1 DFQATT and CDR2 SNEGSKA (reference sequence). The CDR3 contains 12 residues. The CDR3 DNA reads TGCAGTGCTAGTCTCGGGGCAGATACGCAGTATTTT. Translation: CSASLGADTQYF.

This clonotype was observed a handful of times. This sequence joins TRBV5-1 and TRBJ2-1; no definite D call. The germline gives CDR1 SGHRS, CDR2 YFSETQ. The CDR3 runs 13 residues. Trimming stripped 0 bases from V and 3 bases from J, with 4 bases between. The CDR3 DNA reads TGCGCCAGCAGCTTGGTCGACTACAATGAGCAGTTCTTC. The encoded protein is CASSLVDYNEQFF.

This clonotype was picked up many times. The V and J genes are TRBV7-9 and TRBJ1-4; possibly TRBD1 for D (6 bases). Trimming took 1 base from V and 8 from J, leaving 14 bases between them. Germline V gene data show CDR1 as SEHNR and CDR2 as FQNEAQ (reference sequence). This CDR3 region has 15 residues. This CDR3 reads CASSLVGTLGEKLFF. The DNA of the CDR3 is TGTGCCAGCAGCTTAGTAGGGACATTAGGAGAAAAACTGTTTTTT. Full variable domain (remainder filled in from reference TRBV7-9 and TRBJ1-4): DTGVSQNPRHKITKRGQNVTFRCDPISEHNRLYWYRQTLGQGPEFLTYFQNEAQLEKSRLLSDRFSAERPKGSFSTLEIQRTEQGDSAMYLCASSLVGTLGEKLFFGSGTQLSVL.

This chain uses TRBV21-1 with TRBJ2-1; the listed D gene, TRBD1, was not tested against the DNA. TRBV21-1 is a known pseudogene. The CDR3 is 17 residues long. CDR3 coding DNA: TGTGCCAGCAGCAAAGATGTAAGGGCGGGTTCCTACAATGAGCAGTTCTTC. It encodes CASSKDVRAGSYNEQFF.

This clonotype was detected a few times. The chain carries TRBV9 and TRBJ2-1, with no clear D. This CDR3 is built from 13 residues. Looked up from germline, CDR1 is SGDLS and CDR2 is YYNGEE. The germline V and J ends were trimmed by 0 bases and 7 bases, with 8 bases remaining between them. The CDR3 reads CASSVVGLNEQFF. For the CDR3, the DNA is TGTGCCAGCAGCGTAGTGGGTTTGAATGAGCAGTTCTTC.

The sample holds many counts of this clonotype. This chain joins TRBV13 and TRBJ2-5, with D unresolved. The CDR3 contains 12 residues. Trimming removed 5 bases from V and 2 bases from J, with 6 bases in between. From germline, CDR1 is PRHDT and CDR2 FYEKMQ (reference sequence). The CDR3 DNA is TGTGCCAGCAGCACGCGTCAAGAGACCCAGTACTTC. Encoded protein: CASSTRQETQYF.

This clonotype was picked up many times. This sequence joins TRBV29-1 and TRBJ1-5, with D hard to call. CDR1 SQVTM and CDR2 ANQGSEA come from the germline V gene. The CDR3 totals 12 residues. Trimming cost V 0 bases and J 6 bases, with 6 bases left between them. The chain's CDR3 is CSVEDRLQPQHF. CDR3 DNA: TGCAGCGTTGAAGATCGACTTCAGCCCCAGCATTTT.

V is TRBV20-1 and J is TRBJ2-7; D is unclear. V shed 6 bases and J shed 0 bases, with 12 bases lying between them. The CDR3 totals 13 residues. Germline V gives CDR1 DFQATT, CDR2 SNEGSKA (reference sequence). The CDR3 coding sequence is TGCAGTGCCGCCCCCCAGAGCTCCTACGAGCAGTACTTC. It is translated as CSAAPQSSYEQYF.

This clonotype was seen repeatedly, ten times or more. The V and J genes are TRBV11-2 and TRBJ1-3; D uncertain. Germline CDR1 SGHAT, CDR2 FQNNGV. The CDR3 is 14 amino acids. V was cut by 8 bases and J by 4 bases, with 15 bases left in between. The CDR3 DNA reads as TGTGCCAGCGGGAAAGGACTTGCCGGAAACACCATATATTTT. Translating it yields CASGKGLAGNTIYF.

This sequence joins TRBV6-5 and TRBJ2-1; 9 bases agree with TRBD1. CDR1 and CDR2 from the germline V gene are MNHEY and SVGAGI. The V and J ends lost 4 bases and 7 bases, in that order; junction bases with no gene match: 8. The CDR3 totals 15 residues. CDR3 in amino acids: CASSSRLGQGNEQFF. The CDR3, as DNA: TGTGCCAGCAGTTCCCGCTTGGGACAGGGTAATGAGCAGTTCTTC.

Ten or more counts support this clonotype. The chain has TRBV5-1 and TRBJ2-7; 7 bases align to TRBD1. This CDR3 region has 14 residues. V lost 2 bases and J lost 3; bases outside the gene matches: 5. The germline CDR1 and CDR2 sequences are SGHRS and YFSETQ. Here the CDR3 DNA reads TGCGCCAGCAGCTTAACAGGGGAACTCTACGAGCAGTACTTC. This encodes CASSLTGELYEQYF.

This clonotype was seen a handful of times. In DNA form, the CDR3 reads TGCAGCGTTGTGGGCGGAGGAACTAGCACAGATACGCAGTATTTT. Encoded protein: CSVVGGGTSTDTQYF. This chain uses TRBV29-1 with TRBJ2-3; TRBD2 might be the D (5 bases). Per germline, CDR1 SQVTM and CDR2 ANQGSEA. Trimming cost V 4 bases and J 0 bases, with 14 bases left between them. This CDR3 is 15 amino acids long.

This rearrangement joins TRBV7-9 to TRBJ1-3; no clear D. The germline V and J ends were trimmed by 6 bases and 4 bases, with 10 bases remaining between them. CDR3 size: 13 residues. The germline V gene encodes CDR1 SEHNR and CDR2 FQNEAQ (reference sequence). The chain's CDR3 is CASRLNEGNTIYF. The CDR3 coding sequence is TGTGCCAGCAGATTAAACGAGGGAAACACCATATATTTT.

In this sample, this clonotype turned up a few times. The chain uses TRBV7-3 and TRBJ2-3; 9 positions match TRBD2. The germline V gene has CDR1 SGHTA and CDR2 FQGTGA. V lost 4 bases, J lost 10 bases, and 15 bases stayed unmatched. This CDR3 is built from 16 residues. Here the CDR3 reads CASSSGSPAGGGPQYF. The CDR3 DNA is TGTGCCAGCAGCTCTGGGTCGCCAGCGGGGGGCGGGCCGCAGTATTTT.

The J gene is TRBJ2-7, the V gene TRBV6-5; the D is unclear. Germline V gene data show CDR1 as MNHEY and CDR2 as SVGAGI. With 2 bases removed from V and 6 bases from J, the gap between germline ends came to 8 bases. This CDR3 contains 12 residues. CDR3 loop: CASSYRSGEQYF. CDR3 DNA sequence: TGTGCCAGCAGTTACCGCTCGGGCGAGCAGTACTTC.

This clonotype was recorded at least ten times. The chain couples TRBV5-1 to TRBJ1-1; D call uncertain. Between the trimmed V and J ends, which lost 1 base and 8 bases, there was a span of 12 bases. This CDR3 has 13 amino acids. Germline CDR1 reads SGHRS; CDR2 reads YFSETQ. CDR3 coding DNA: TGCGCCAGCAGCTTGAGTGTGGGGAGGGAAGCTTTCTTT. Its protein is CASSLSVGREAFF.